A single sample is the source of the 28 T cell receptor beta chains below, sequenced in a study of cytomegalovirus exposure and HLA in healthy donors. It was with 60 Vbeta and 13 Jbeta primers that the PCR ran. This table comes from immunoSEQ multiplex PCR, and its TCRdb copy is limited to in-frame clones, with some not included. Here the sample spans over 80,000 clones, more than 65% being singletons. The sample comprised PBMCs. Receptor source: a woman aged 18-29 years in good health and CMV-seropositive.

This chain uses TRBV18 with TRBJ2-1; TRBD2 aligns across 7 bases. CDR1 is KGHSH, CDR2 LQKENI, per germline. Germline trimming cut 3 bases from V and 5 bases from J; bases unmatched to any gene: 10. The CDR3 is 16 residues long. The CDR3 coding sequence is TGTGCCAGCTCACCCCTGGGGCTAGCGGAAAACAATGAGCAGTTCTTC. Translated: CASSPLGLAENNEQFF.

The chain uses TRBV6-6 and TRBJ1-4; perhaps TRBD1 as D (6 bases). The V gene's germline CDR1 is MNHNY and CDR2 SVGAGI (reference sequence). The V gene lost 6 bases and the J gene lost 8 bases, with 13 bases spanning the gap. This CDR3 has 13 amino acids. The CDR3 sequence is CASRLQGREKLFF. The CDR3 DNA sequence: TGTGCCAGCAGATTACAGGGTCGAGAAAAACTGTTTTTT.

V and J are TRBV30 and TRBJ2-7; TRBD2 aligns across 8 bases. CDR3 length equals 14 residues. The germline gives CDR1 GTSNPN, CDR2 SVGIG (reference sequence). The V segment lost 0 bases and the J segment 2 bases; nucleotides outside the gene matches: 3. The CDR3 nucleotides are TGTGCCTGGAGTGTAACTAGCGGAGCCTACGAGCAGTACTTC. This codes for CAWSVTSGAYEQYF.

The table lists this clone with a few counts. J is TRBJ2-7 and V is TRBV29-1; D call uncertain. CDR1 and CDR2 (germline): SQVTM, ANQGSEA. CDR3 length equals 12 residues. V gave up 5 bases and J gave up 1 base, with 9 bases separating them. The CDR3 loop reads CSVLYSSYEQYF. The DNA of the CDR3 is TGCAGCGTTTTGTACAGTTCCTACGAGCAGTACTTC.

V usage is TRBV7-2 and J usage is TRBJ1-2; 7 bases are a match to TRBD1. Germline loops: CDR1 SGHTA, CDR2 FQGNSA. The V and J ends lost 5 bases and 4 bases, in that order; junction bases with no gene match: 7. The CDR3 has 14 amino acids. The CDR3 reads CASSLNRGPYGYTF. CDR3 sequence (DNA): TGTGCCAGCAGCCTAAACAGGGGTCCCTATGGCTACACCTTC.

CDR3 loop: CASSVDPGEQFF. Written as DNA, the CDR3 is TGTGCCAGCAGCGTAGATCCCGGTGAGCAGTTCTTC. The chain links TRBV9 to TRBJ2-1; D call uncertain. Trimming took 0 bases from V and 9 from J, leaving 7 bases between them. CDR3 length: 12 residues. Germline loops: CDR1 SGDLS, CDR2 YYNGEE.

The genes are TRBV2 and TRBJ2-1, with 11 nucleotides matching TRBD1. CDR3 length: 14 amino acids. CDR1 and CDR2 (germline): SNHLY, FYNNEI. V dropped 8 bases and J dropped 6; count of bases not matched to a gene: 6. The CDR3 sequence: CASVRDRGGNEQFF. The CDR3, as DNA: TGTGCCAGCGTCCGGGACAGGGGGGGCAATGAGCAGTTCTTC.

This chain's CDR3 is CASSLSESTRQGTYEQYF. CDR3 DNA: TGTGCCAGCAGTTTATCTGAGAGTACGCGACAGGGAACTTACGAGCAGTACTTC. The gene calls are TRBV27 and TRBJ2-7, with 7 bases fitting TRBD1. The CDR3 consists of 18 residues. Losses at the gene ends were 0 bases for V and 4 bases for J; bases not matched to a gene: 15. The germline V gene encodes CDR1 MNHEY and CDR2 SMNVEV (reference sequence).

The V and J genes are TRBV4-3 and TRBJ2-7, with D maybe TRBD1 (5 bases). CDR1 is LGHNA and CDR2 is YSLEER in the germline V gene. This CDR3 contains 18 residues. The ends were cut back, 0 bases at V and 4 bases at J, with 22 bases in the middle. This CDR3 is CASSQESNFGARRYEQYF. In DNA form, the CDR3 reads TGCGCCAGCAGCCAAGAGTCTAATTTTGGGGCGAGAAGGTACGAGCAGTACTTC.

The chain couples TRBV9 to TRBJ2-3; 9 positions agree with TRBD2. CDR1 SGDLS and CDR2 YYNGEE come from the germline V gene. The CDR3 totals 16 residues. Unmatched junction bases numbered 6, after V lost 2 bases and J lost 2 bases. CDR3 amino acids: CASSVTSGDLTDTQYF. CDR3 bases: TGTGCCAGCAGCGTGACTAGCGGAGACCTCACAGATACGCAGTATTTT.

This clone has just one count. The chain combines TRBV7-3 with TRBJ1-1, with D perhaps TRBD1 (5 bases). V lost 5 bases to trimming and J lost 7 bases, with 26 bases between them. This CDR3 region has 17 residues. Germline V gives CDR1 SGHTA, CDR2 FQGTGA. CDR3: CASSPISARRGGVEAFF. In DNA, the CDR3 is TGTGCCAGCAGCCCAATATCGGCCCGGAGGGGAGGCGTTGAAGCTTTCTTT.

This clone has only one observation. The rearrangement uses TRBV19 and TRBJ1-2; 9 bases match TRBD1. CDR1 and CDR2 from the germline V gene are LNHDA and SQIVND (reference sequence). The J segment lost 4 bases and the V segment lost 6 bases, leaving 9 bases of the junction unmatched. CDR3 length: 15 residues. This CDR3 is CASSRPGQGSYGYTF. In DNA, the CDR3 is TGTGCCAGTAGCCGACCGGGACAGGGCTCCTATGGCTACACCTTC.

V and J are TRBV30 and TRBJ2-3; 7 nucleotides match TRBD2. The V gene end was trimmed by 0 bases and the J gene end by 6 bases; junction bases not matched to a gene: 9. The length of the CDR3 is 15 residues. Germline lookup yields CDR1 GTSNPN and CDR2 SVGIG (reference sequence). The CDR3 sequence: CAWSVAGGRTDTQYF. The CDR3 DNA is TGTGCCTGGAGTGTAGCTGGCGGGAGAACCGATACGCAGTATTTT. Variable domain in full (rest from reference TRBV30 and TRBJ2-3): SQTIHQWPATLVQPVGSPLSLECTVEGTSNPNLYWYRQAAGRGLQLLFYSVGIGQISSEVPQNLSASRPQDRQFILSSKKLLLSDSGFYLCAWSVAGGRTDTQYFGPGTRLTVL.

The CDR3 nucleotides read TGTGCCAGCAGTACCTCAGGGGGCTTCGGTGAAAAACTGTTTTTT. It specifies CASSTSGGFGEKLFF. The chain combines TRBV28 with TRBJ1-4, with TRBD1 identical over 8 bases. The CDR3 has 15 residues. Germline CDR1 MDHEN, CDR2 SYDVKM. With V trimmed by 5 bases and J by 7 bases, 9 bases remained unmatched.

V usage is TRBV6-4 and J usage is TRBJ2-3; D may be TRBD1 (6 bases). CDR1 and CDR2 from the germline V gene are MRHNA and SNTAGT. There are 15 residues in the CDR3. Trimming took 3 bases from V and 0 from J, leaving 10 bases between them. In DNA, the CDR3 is TGTGCCAGCAGTGAAGGGACAACTAGCACAGATACGCAGTATTTT. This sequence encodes CASSEGTTSTDTQYF.

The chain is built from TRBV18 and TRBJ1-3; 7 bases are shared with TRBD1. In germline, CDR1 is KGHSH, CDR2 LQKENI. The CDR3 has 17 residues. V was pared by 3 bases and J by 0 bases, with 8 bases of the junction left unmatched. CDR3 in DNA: TGTGCCAGCTCACCCTTGGGACAGTCTAGCTCTGGAAACACCATATATTTT. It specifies CASSPLGQSSSGNTIYF.

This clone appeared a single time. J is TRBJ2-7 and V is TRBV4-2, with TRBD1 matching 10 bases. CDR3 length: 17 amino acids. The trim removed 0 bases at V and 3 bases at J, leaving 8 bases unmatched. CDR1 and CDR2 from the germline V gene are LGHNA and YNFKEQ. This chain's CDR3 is CASSQDWADRGGYEQYF. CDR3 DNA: TGTGCCAGCAGCCAAGATTGGGCGGACAGGGGGGGCTACGAGCAGTACTTC.

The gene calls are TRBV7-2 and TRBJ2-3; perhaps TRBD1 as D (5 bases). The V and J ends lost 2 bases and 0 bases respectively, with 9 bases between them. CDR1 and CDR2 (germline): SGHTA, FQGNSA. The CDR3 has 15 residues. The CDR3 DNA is TGTGCCAGCAGCTTACAGGGATCTAGCACAGATACGCAGTATTTT. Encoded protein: CASSLQGSSTDTQYF. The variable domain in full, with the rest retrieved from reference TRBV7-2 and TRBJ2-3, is GAGVSQSPSNKVTEKGKDVELRCDPISGHTALYWYRQSLGQGLEFLIYFQGNSAPDKSGLPSDRFSAERTGGSVSTLTIQRTQQEDSAVYLCASSLQGSSTDTQYFGPGTRLTVL.

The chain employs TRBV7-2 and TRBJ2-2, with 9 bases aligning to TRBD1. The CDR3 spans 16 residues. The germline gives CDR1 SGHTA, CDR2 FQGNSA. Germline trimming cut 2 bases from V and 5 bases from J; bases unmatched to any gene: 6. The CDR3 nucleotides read TGTGCCAGCAGCTTAATGGGACAGGGTGCAACCGGGGAGCTGTTTTTT. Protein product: CASSLMGQGATGELFF.

The CDR3 DNA reads TGTGCCATCAGTGGCGGGCGGAGCACAGATACGCAGTATTTT. It specifies CAISGGRSTDTQYF. This rearrangement joins TRBV10-3 to TRBJ2-3, with a possible D match to TRBD2 (5 bases). CDR3 length: 14 residues. The germline V gene has CDR1 ENHRY and CDR2 SYGVKD. Trimming left V 4 bases short and J 0 bases short, with 8 bases between.

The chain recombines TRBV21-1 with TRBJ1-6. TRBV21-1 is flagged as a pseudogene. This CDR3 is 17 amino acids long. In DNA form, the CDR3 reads TGTGCCAGCAGCAAAGTGGTGAGGAGGGGTTATAATTCACCCCTCCACTTT. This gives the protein CASSKVVRRGYNSPLHF.

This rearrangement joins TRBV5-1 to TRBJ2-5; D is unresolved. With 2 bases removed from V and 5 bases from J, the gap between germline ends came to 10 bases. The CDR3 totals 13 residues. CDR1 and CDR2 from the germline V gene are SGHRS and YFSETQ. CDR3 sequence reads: CASSFRWAETQYF. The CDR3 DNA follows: TGCGCCAGCAGCTTTAGGTGGGCGGAGACCCAGTACTTC.

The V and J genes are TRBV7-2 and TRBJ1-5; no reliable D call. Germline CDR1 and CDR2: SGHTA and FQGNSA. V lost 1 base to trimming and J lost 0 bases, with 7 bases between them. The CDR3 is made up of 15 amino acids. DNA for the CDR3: TGTGCCAGCAGCTTAGTCCTAAATAGCAATCAGCCCCAGCATTTT. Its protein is CASSLVLNSNQPQHF.

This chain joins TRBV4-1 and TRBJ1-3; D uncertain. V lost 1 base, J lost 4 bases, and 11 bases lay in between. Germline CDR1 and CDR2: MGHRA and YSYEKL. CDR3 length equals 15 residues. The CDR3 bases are TGCGCCAGCAGCCAAGTCCTAAAACAGGGAAACACCATATATTTT. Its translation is CASSQVLKQGNTIYF.

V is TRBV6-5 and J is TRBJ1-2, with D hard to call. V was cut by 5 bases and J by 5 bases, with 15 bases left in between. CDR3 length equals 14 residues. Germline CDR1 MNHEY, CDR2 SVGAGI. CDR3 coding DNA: TGTGCCAGCAGTCCAGGTTCAGTGATGTATGGCTACACCTTC. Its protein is CASSPGSVMYGYTF.

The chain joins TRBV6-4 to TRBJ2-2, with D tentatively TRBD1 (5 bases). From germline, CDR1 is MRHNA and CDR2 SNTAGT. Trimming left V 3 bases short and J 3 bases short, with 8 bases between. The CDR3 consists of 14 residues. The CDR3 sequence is CASSETQDTGELFF. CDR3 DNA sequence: TGTGCCAGCAGTGAAACACAGGACACCGGGGAGCTGTTTTTT.

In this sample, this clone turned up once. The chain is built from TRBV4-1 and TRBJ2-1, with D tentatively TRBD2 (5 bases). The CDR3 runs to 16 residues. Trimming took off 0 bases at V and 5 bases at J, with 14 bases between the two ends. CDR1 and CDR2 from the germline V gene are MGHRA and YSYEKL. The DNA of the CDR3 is TGCGCCAGCAGCCAAGATATAACTAGAACCGACAATGAGCAGTTCTTC. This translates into CASSQDITRTDNEQFF.

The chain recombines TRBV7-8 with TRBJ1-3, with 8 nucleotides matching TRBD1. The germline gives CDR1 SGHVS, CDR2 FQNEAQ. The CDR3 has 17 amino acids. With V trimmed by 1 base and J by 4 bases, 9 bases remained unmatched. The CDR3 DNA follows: TGTGCCAGCAGCTTAGTAGGCTCAGGGGGCCTCGGAAACACCATATATTTT. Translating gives CASSLVGSGGLGNTIYF.